One and the same sample provided the 29 T cell receptor beta chains below, sequenced in a study of metastatic and nonmetastatic thyroid tumors. TCRdb reanalyzed the PCR reads via MiXCR. The sample includes 30,000 to 35,000 clones, approximately 40% of them seen just once. Prior to thyroid surgery, none of the patients had received any treatment. Sequencing was done on a sample of tumor tissue. Receptors originate from a female donor with papillary thyroid cancer or a benign thyroid nodule (not recorded which). Some clones in this sample may be carry-over from other donors' samples.

The chain uses TRBV30 and TRBJ1-2; D is perhaps TRBD1 (6 bases). Germline V lookup: CDR1 GTSNPN, CDR2 SVGIG (reference sequence). The ends were cut back, 4 bases at V and 7 bases at J, with 10 bases in the middle. The CDR3 spans 11 residues. In DNA, the CDR3 is TGTGCCTGGAACCAGGGGTTTGGCTACACCTTC. Its translation: CAWNQGFGYTF.

This chain joins TRBV20-1 and TRBJ1-2; D remains unclear. This CDR3 is 16 amino acids long. Between the trimmed V and J ends, which lost 0 bases and 6 bases, there was a span of 20 bases. Germline V CDR1 and CDR2: DFQATT, SNEGSKA (reference sequence). Written as DNA, the CDR3 is TGCAGTGCTAGAGATTATATTTCGGCAGCTGCCCATGGCTACACCTTC. Its translation is CSARDYISAAAHGYTF.

This chain links TRBV3-1 with TRBJ2-7, with 7 bases that match TRBD2. Trimming at V came to 2 bases and at J to 7 bases, leaving 14 bases not matched to a gene. The CDR3 loop spans 16 amino acids. Germline V lookup: CDR1 LGHDT, CDR2 YNNKEL (reference sequence). The CDR3: CASSQLAENLRAEQYF. As DNA, the CDR3 is TGTGCCAGCAGCCAACTAGCGGAGAACCTTCGGGCTGAGCAGTACTTC.

V gene TRBV19 combines with J gene TRBJ2-3; TRBD1 agrees at 8 bases. Germline V gene sequence: CDR1 LNHDA, CDR2 SQIVND (reference sequence). V was clipped by 5 bases and J by 4 bases; unmatched bases: 5. This CDR3 is built from 14 residues. For the CDR3, the DNA is TGTGCCAGTAGTCCCAAGACAGGGGCAGATACGCAGTATTTT. This codes for CASSPKTGADTQYF.

This chain links TRBV2 with TRBJ1-2, with TRBD1 identical over 10 bases. After removal of 8 bases from V and 8 bases from J, the junction contained 11 bases not matched to a gene. Germline V lookup: CDR1 SNHLY, CDR2 FYNNEI. CDR3 length: 14 residues. The CDR3, as DNA: TGTGCCAGCTGTCCGCGTGGGACAGGGGAAGGCTACACCTTC. It yields the protein CASCPRGTGEGYTF. Looking up the rest from reference TRBV2 and TRBJ1-2 gives the full variable domain: EPEVTQTPSHQVTQMGQEVILRCVPISNHLYFYWYRQILGQKVEFLVSFYNNEISEKSEIFDDQFSVERPDGSNFTLKIRSTKLEDSAMYFCASCPRGTGEGYTFGSGTRLTVV.

V is TRBV28 and J is TRBJ2-1; 11 positions match TRBD2. Trimming removed 11 bases from V and 5 bases from J; junction bases left unmatched: 8. The CDR3 has 14 residues. The V gene's germline CDR1 is MDHEN and CDR2 SYDVKM. CDR3 DNA sequence: TGTGCCGTCCCAACTAGCGGGGGTAACAATGAGCAGTTCTTC. Protein product: CAVPTSGGNNEQFF.

V and J are TRBV2 and TRBJ2-1; D unclear. This CDR3 contains 14 residues. The V end was cut by 7 bases, the J end by 0 bases, with 10 bases between. Germline V gene sequence: CDR1 SNHLY, CDR2 FYNNEI. The CDR3 protein is CASKVTVSYNEQFF. CDR3 in DNA: TGTGCCAGCAAGGTTACCGTCTCCTACAATGAGCAGTTCTTC.

In its sample, this clone was seen a few times. The J gene is TRBJ2-1, the V gene TRBV10-2; D uncertain. Trimming shortened V by 6 bases and J by 8 bases, and 11 bases separated the two germline ends. Germline V lookup: CDR1 WSHSY, CDR2 SAAADI. The CDR3 totals 12 residues. CDR3 region: CASRARADEQFF. The CDR3 DNA sequence: TGCGCCAGCAGGGCTCGGGCGGATGAGCAGTTCTTC.

This clone was observed a handful of times. CDR3 in amino acids: CASRDPGLNSPLHF. CDR3 bases: TGTGCCAGCAGAGATCCGGGGTTGAATTCACCCCTCCACTTT. V is TRBV6-2 or TRBV6-3 and J is TRBJ1-6, with D uncertain. The germline V and J ends were trimmed by 6 bases and 7 bases, with 13 bases remaining between them. The CDR3 length is 14 residues. The germline V gene encodes CDR1 MNHEY and CDR2 SVGEGT.

The rearrangement links TRBV7-2 to TRBJ2-1, with 9 bases aligning to TRBD1. This CDR3 has 14 amino acids. V lost 5 bases and J lost 8; bases outside the gene matches: 7. Per the germline V gene, CDR1 is SGHTA and CDR2 is FQGNSA. This CDR3 reads CASSRGTGIYEQFF. DNA for the CDR3: TGTGCCAGCAGCCGTGGGACAGGGATATATGAGCAGTTCTTC.

The chain employs TRBV14 and TRBJ2-7; no definite D call. CDR1 and CDR2 from the germline V gene are SGHDN and FVKESK. Trimming removed 4 bases from V and 0 bases from J, with 13 bases in between. The CDR3 consists of 15 residues. CDR3 nucleotide sequence: TGTGCCAGCAGCCGGGAACTTCGAAGCTCCTACGAGCAGTACTTC. It codes for CASSRELRSSYEQYF.

V is TRBV7-2 and J is TRBJ2-7, with 7 bases lining up with TRBD1. The CDR3 covers 15 residues. Germline lookup yields CDR1 SGHTA and CDR2 FQGNSA. The V and J ends lost 7 bases and 2 bases, in that order; junction bases with no gene match: 11. The CDR3 loop reads CASMHLGQPTYEQYF. The DNA for the CDR3 is TGTGCCAGCATGCACCTGGGACAGCCAACCTACGAGCAGTACTTC.

V is TRBV5-1 and J is TRBJ2-1; 9 nucleotides match TRBD2. The CDR3 length is 14 residues. V shed 4 bases, J shed 5 bases, and the junction held 4 bases outside the gene matches. The germline gives CDR1 SGHRS, CDR2 YFSETQ. The CDR3 DNA sequence: TGCGCCAGCAGCCCTGGGACTAGCAACAATGAGCAGTTCTTC. Translated: CASSPGTSNNEQFF. Variable domain in full (rest from reference TRBV5-1 and TRBJ2-1): KAGVTQTPRYLIKTRGQQVTLSCSPISGHRSVSWYQQTPGQGLQFLFEYFSETQRNKGNFPGRFSGRQFSNSRSEMNVSTLELGDSALYLCASSPGTSNNEQFFGPGTRLTVL.

The CDR3 DNA follows: TGTGCCAGCAGCCCTACCGCCGGGACAGGGGGCTCTGGAAACACCATATATTTT. This codes for CASSPTAGTGGSGNTIYF. The chain recombines TRBV6-5 with TRBJ1-3; 11 bases match TRBD1. Trimming took 6 bases from V and 0 from J; bases not matched to a gene: 10. This CDR3 is built from 18 residues. Per the germline V gene, CDR1 is MNHEY and CDR2 is SVGAGI.

This clone was detected a few times. V gene TRBV10-3 combines with J gene TRBJ2-2; D perhaps matches TRBD1 (5 bases). The CDR3 is 14 residues long. The V gene lost 4 bases and the J gene lost 3 bases, with 9 bases spanning the gap. Germline V CDR1 and CDR2: ENHRY, SYGVKD. The DNA of the CDR3 is TGTGCCATCAGTGTTCTGGGGCACACCGGGGAGCTGTTTTTT. It translates to CAISVLGHTGELFF.

This clone showed up many times. This chain uses TRBV28 with TRBJ2-7, with D tentatively TRBD1 (8 bases). The germline V gene encodes CDR1 MDHEN and CDR2 SYDVKM. V lost 5 bases to trimming and J lost 5 bases, with 16 bases between them. This CDR3 is built from 14 residues. CDR3 nucleotide sequence: TGTGCCAGCAGTGTTGACAGGGGAGGGAACGAGCAGTACTTC. Protein sequence: CASSVDRGGNEQYF.

The J gene is TRBJ1-5, the V gene TRBV2; D might be TRBD1 (5 bases). Germline assignment: CDR1 SNHLY and CDR2 FYNNEI. Trimming cost V 5 bases and J 1 base, with 9 bases left between them. The CDR3 runs 14 residues. The DNA of the CDR3 is TGTGCCAGCAGTTGGGGGGGGAGCAATCAGCCCCAGCATTTT. This gives the protein CASSWGGSNQPQHF.

This clone was counted only a few times. V is TRBV28 and J is TRBJ2-7; a weak D match, TRBD1 (6 bases). This CDR3 is built from 15 residues. V was cut by 5 bases and J by 1 base, with 15 bases left in between. In germline, CDR1 is MDHEN, CDR2 SYDVKM. The CDR3: CASSPEQGRSYEQYF. The CDR3 nucleotides are TGTGCCAGCAGTCCCGAACAGGGTCGGTCCTACGAGCAGTACTTC. Variable domain in full (rest from reference TRBV28 and TRBJ2-7): DVKVTQSSRYLVKRTGEKVFLECVQDMDHENMFWYRQDPGLGLRLIYFSYDVKMKEKGDIPEGYSVSREKKERFSLILESASTNQTSMYLCASSPEQGRSYEQYFGPGTRLTVT.

A word on this clone: The junction differs from germline at one of its ends, possibly a read error. The chain uses TRBV7-8 and TRBJ1-1; the match to TRBD1 covers 7 bases. This CDR3 has 13 residues. Germline lookup yields CDR1 SGHVS and CDR2 FQNEAQ. The CDR3 region has the DNA TGTGCCAGTAGCTTACAGGGGAGGACTGAAGCTTTCTTT. This codes for CASSLQGRTEAFF.

The chain joins TRBV30 to TRBJ2-7; D might be TRBD2 (5 bases). The CDR3 consists of 14 residues. V lost 2 bases and J lost 7, with 18 bases in between. The V gene's germline CDR1 is GTSNPN and CDR2 SVGIG (reference sequence). The CDR3 DNA reads TGTGCCTGGAGTCGTGGACTCCGGTTTGGAGAGCAGTACTTC. This sequence encodes CAWSRGLRFGEQYF.

This chain uses TRBV9 with TRBJ2-1, with 7 nucleotides matching TRBD2. With V trimmed by 5 bases and J by 8 bases, 4 bases remained unmatched. Germline assignment: CDR1 SGDLS and CDR2 YYNGEE. CDR3 length equals 12 residues. The CDR3 bases are TGTGCCAGCAGTGGTACTAGCGATGAGCAGTTCTTC. This sequence encodes CASSGTSDEQFF.

In the case of this clone: The same CDR3 arises from other DNA sequences in this sample as well. The V gene is TRBV28, the J gene TRBJ2-7; D is unresolved. V was trimmed by 4 bases and J by 3 bases, leaving 4 bases between them. The germline V gene has CDR1 MDHEN and CDR2 SYDVKM. This CDR3 comprises 11 residues. The CDR3 DNA reads TGTGCCAGCAGTTCCTTCTACGAGCAGTACTTC. This encodes CASSSFYEQYF.

This clone was detected a few times. CDR3 in amino acids: CASSYSGTGVHTEAFF. CDR3 DNA: TGTGCCAGCAGTTACTCGGGAACAGGGGTCCACACTGAAGCTTTCTTT. The chain couples TRBV6-2 or TRBV6-3 to TRBJ1-1, with 7 bases lining up with TRBD1. The CDR3 length is 16 residues. Germline V gives CDR1 MNHEY, CDR2 SVGEGT. V shed 0 bases and J 3 bases; nucleotides not matched to a gene: 7.

This clone was recorded a few times. This sequence joins TRBV28 and TRBJ1-2; 12 positions agree with TRBD1. The CDR3 runs to 16 residues. With V trimmed by 1 base and J by 8 bases, 8 bases remained unmatched. The germline V gene has CDR1 MDHEN and CDR2 SYDVKM. Here the CDR3 reads CASSLSGTGGERGYTF. The CDR3 DNA reads as TGTGCCAGCAGTTTATCCGGGACAGGGGGCGAAAGGGGCTACACCTTC.

This rearrangement joins TRBV15 to TRBJ2-3; a weak D match, TRBD2 (6 bases). This CDR3 is 21 amino acids long. The V end was cut by 0 bases, the J end by 2 bases, with 27 bases between. CDR1 is LNHNV and CDR2 is YYDKDF in the germline V gene (reference sequence). The CDR3 DNA reads TGTGCCACCAGCAGAGATCGGGGGATAGAGAGCGCCGCGGTTTTCACAGATACGCAGTATTTT. It specifies CATSRDRGIESAAVFTDTQYF.

This clone was picked up one time. This chain joins TRBV18 and TRBJ2-1, with 7 bases matching TRBD1. CDR3 length: 12 residues. V trimming: 5 bases; J trimming: 9 bases; junction bases outside the gene matches: 4. Per the germline V gene, CDR1 is KGHSH and CDR2 is LQKENI. CDR3 loop: CASSTYRGEQFF. The CDR3 nucleotides read TGTGCCAGCTCAACGTACAGGGGTGAGCAGTTCTTC. Full variable domain (missing parts from reference TRBV18 and TRBJ2-1): NAGVMQNPRHLVRRRGQEARLRCSPMKGHSHVYWYRQLPEEGLKFMVYLQKENIIDESGMPKERFSAEFPKEGPSILRIQQVVRGDSAAYFCASSTYRGEQFFGPGTRLTVL.

This clone turned up a few times. The chain couples TRBV9 to TRBJ2-1; no clear D gene. The CDR3 totals 15 residues. Germline-derived CDR1 and CDR2 are SGDLS and YYNGEE. V shed 3 bases and J shed 8 bases, with 18 bases lying between them. CDR3 region: CASSERPLKLDEQFF. CDR3 DNA sequence: TGTGCCAGCAGCGAACGACCCCTAAAACTGGATGAGCAGTTCTTC.

The V gene is TRBV12-3 or TRBV12-4, the J gene TRBJ2-1; 9 bases align to TRBD1. J lost 9 bases, V lost 5 bases, and 8 bases had no gene match. This CDR3 is built from 14 residues. The CDR3: CASSPSGTGSEQFF. The DNA for the CDR3 is TGTGCCAGCAGTCCCTCCGGGACAGGGAGTGAGCAGTTCTTC.

This clone was detected only a few times. J is TRBJ2-1 and V is TRBV30; TRBD2 might be the D (6 bases). V shed 2 bases and J shed 7 bases, with 18 bases lying between them. The CDR3 is 15 amino acids. Germline V gives CDR1 GTSNPN, CDR2 SVGIG (reference sequence). The CDR3 loop reads CAWSPAGILLNEQFF. For the CDR3, the DNA is TGTGCCTGGAGTCCGGCGGGGATCCTTCTAAATGAGCAGTTCTTC.